These 15 T cell receptor beta chains share one sample of origin, sequenced in a study of CD8 T cells in Susac syndrome. Reverse transcription of roughly 0.5 to 1 ug RNA was performed with random hexamers. TCRdb re-called the immunoSEQ multiplex PCR reads with MiXCR, one entry per CDR3 protein. The table records about 170,000 distinct CDR3 sequences, approximately 95% of them present only once. Sequenced material: CD4+ T cells from PBMCs. The receptors shown here come from a human donor with Susac syndrome.

The chain recombines TRBV29-1 with TRBJ1-2; no definite D call. CDR3 length: 12 amino acids. Trimming took 5 bases from V and 4 from J, leaving 11 bases between them. Germline CDR1 SQVTM, CDR2 ANQGSEA. DNA for the CDR3: TGCAGCGTTTCCCGAGATCCCTATGGCTACACCTTC. Protein product: CSVSRDPYGYTF.

The genes are TRBV19 and TRBJ2-3, with a weak D call TRBD2 (5 bases). CDR1 is LNHDA, CDR2 SQIVND, per germline (reference sequence). The CDR3 runs to 14 residues. The V end lost 5 bases, the J end lost 3 bases, and 12 bases lay between the germline ends. The CDR3 sequence: CASSLSRETDTQYF. CDR3 DNA sequence: TGTGCCAGTAGTCTGTCAAGGGAGACAGATACGCAGTATTTT.

The J gene is TRBJ1-1, the V gene TRBV12-3 or TRBV12-4; TRBD1 matches at 11 bases. The CDR3 is 15 amino acids. After removal of 5 bases from V and 1 base from J, the junction contained 3 bases not matched to a gene. CDR3 nucleotide sequence: TGTGCCAGCAGTCCCGGGACAGGGGGGAACACTGAAGCTTTCTTT. Translating gives CASSPGTGGNTEAFF.

V gene TRBV20-1 combines with J gene TRBJ2-7, with a tentative D call TRBD2 (5 bases). This CDR3 contains 14 residues. Germline CDR1 DFQATT, CDR2 SNEGSKA (reference sequence). Trimming shortened V by 4 bases and J by 6 bases, and 19 bases separated the two germline ends. The CDR3 sequence: CSATSAGWSLEQYF. The CDR3 DNA follows: TGCAGTGCTACCTCTGCGGGCTGGAGCCTCGAGCAGTACTTC.

V usage is TRBV30 and J usage is TRBJ2-6; D possibly uses TRBD1 or TRBD2 (5 bases each). CDR1 is GTSNPN, CDR2 SVGIG, per germline (reference sequence). V lost 4 bases and J 3 bases, leaving 13 bases between the germline ends. The CDR3 covers 15 residues. The CDR3 nucleotides are TGTGCCTGGACCGGGACCCACGGTGGGGCCAACGTCCTGACTTTC. Translated, it gives CAWTGTHGGANVLTF.

This chain joins TRBV29-1 and TRBJ2-5, with D possibly matching TRBD2 (6 bases). This CDR3 region has 14 residues. Trimming shortened V by 4 bases and J by 5 bases, and 17 bases separated the two germline ends. CDR1 and CDR2 (germline): SQVTM, ANQGSEA. CDR3 protein: CSVGPPGVEETQYF. CDR3 nucleotides: TGCAGCGTTGGCCCCCCGGGAGTAGAGGAGACCCAGTACTTC.

J is TRBJ1-2 and V is TRBV6-5, with TRBD1 as a possible D gene (6 bases). The V gene's germline CDR1 is MNHEY and CDR2 SVGAGI. CDR3 length: 16 residues. V was shortened by 0 bases and J by 2 bases, with 13 bases between the two germline ends. DNA for the CDR3: TGTGCCAGCAGTTACTCCCACGACAGGCCCAACTATGGCTACACCTTC. It codes for CASSYSHDRPNYGYTF.

This CDR3 reads CASFGANYGYTF. The CDR3 coding sequence is TGTGCCAGCTTCGGGGCTAACTATGGCTACACCTTC. V and J are TRBV6-2 or TRBV6-3 and TRBJ1-2, with D uncertain. Trimming shortened V by 8 bases and J by 0 bases, and 7 bases separated the two germline ends. Looked up from germline, CDR1 is MNHEY and CDR2 is SVGEGT. The CDR3 runs to 12 residues.

The chain couples TRBV7-2 to TRBJ1-2; D unresolved. The CDR3 spans 13 residues. Per the germline V gene, CDR1 is SGHTA and CDR2 is FQGNSA. Between the trimmed V and J ends, which lost 7 bases and 6 bases, there was a span of 15 bases. CDR3 DNA sequence: TGTGCCAGCAACCTCCCGGGAACTAATGGCTACACCTTC. This translates into CASNLPGTNGYTF.

The chain combines TRBV19 with TRBJ1-2; D might be TRBD1 (5 bases). CDR3 size: 15 residues. Trimming pared 4 bases from V and 1 base from J, leaving 13 bases between. From germline, CDR1 is LNHDA and CDR2 SQIVND (reference sequence). This CDR3 is CASSTRDGFNYGYTF. The CDR3 DNA follows: TGTGCCAGTAGTACCCGGGACGGCTTTAACTATGGCTACACCTTC.

CDR3 amino acids: CASSVGGIGDGAQYF. In nucleotides, the CDR3 is TGTGCCAGCAGCGTAGGGGGAATCGGGGACGGAGCGCAGTATTTT. The chain joins TRBV9 to TRBJ2-3; D tentatively fits TRBD1 or TRBD2 (5 bases each). Per germline, CDR1 SGDLS and CDR2 YYNGEE. The CDR3 runs 15 residues. V was clipped by 0 bases and J by 10 bases, with 18 bases between them.

The chain uses TRBV20-1 and TRBJ2-1; D is ambiguous. The CDR3 has 14 residues. Per the germline V gene, CDR1 is DFQATT and CDR2 is SNEGSKA (reference sequence). V lost 5 bases and J lost 1, with 12 bases in between. CDR3 DNA sequence: TGCAGTGCTCCCGTTTTTGGGTCCTACAATGAGCAGTTCTTC. Amino acid sequence: CSAPVFGSYNEQFF.

The gene calls are TRBV20-1 and TRBJ1-2, with TRBD1 matching 9 bases. The germline CDR1 and CDR2 sequences are DFQATT and SNEGSKA (reference sequence). The CDR3 has 13 amino acids. V gave up 5 bases and J gave up 6 bases; unmatched junction bases: 7. CDR3 region: CSAGGTGRDGYTF. The DNA for the CDR3 is TGCAGTGCTGGGGGGACAGGGAGGGATGGCTACACCTTC.

J is TRBJ1-2 and V is TRBV12-3 or TRBV12-4; 9 nucleotides line up with TRBD1. CDR3 size: 15 residues. J was trimmed by 7 bases and V by 5 bases; bases with no gene match: 11. CDR3 bases: TGTGCCAGCAGTGAACAGGGGGCGAGGTTTTTTGGCTACACCTTC. Translating gives CASSEQGARFFGYTF.

The chain joins TRBV5-4 to TRBJ2-7; D is perhaps TRBD2 (5 bases). The CDR3 loop spans 14 amino acids. V dropped 4 bases and J dropped 6 bases, with 17 bases sitting between them. The V gene's germline CDR1 is SGHNT and CDR2 YYREEE (reference sequence). CDR3 nucleotides: TGTGCCAGCAGCCTCCCCGGGGTAGATGGCGAGCAGTACTTC. Its protein product is CASSLPGVDGEQYF.